The 24 T cell receptor beta chains presented below share a single source sample, sequenced in a study of blood T cell repertoires in COVID-19. Clones were sequenced by immunoSEQ multiplex PCR, and TCRdb holds only the in-frame ones, with some missing. The table has some 310,000 clones, 90% seen once; the top ten hold around 0.96%. Sequencing input: peripheral blood. These receptors were obtained from a middle-aged woman with COVID-19, enrolled during active disease.

The chain carries TRBV18 and TRBJ2-5; D ambiguous. CDR3 length: 14 amino acids. From germline, CDR1 is KGHSH and CDR2 LQKENI. Trimming cost V 1 base and J 3 bases, with 9 bases left between them. The DNA of the CDR3 is TGTGCCAGCTCACCACGTTCAGTCGAAGAGACCCAGTACTTC. This sequence encodes CASSPRSVEETQYF.

The chain is built from TRBV5-1 and TRBJ2-1, with 7 bases matching TRBD2. CDR1 is SGHRS and CDR2 is YFSETQ in the germline V gene. The length of the CDR3 is 15 residues. With V trimmed by 6 bases and J by 9 bases, 15 bases remained unmatched. The CDR3 protein is CASTLEWGGTGEQFF. CDR3 nucleotide sequence: TGCGCCAGCACCCTTGAGTGGGGGGGAACGGGTGAGCAGTTCTTC.

This rearrangement joins TRBV10-3 to TRBJ1-5; D is ambiguous. The germline V gene has CDR1 ENHRY and CDR2 SYGVKD. Trimming cost V 0 bases and J 3 bases, with 3 bases left between them. This CDR3 has 13 residues. The CDR3 is CAISESANQPQHF. The CDR3, as DNA: TGTGCCATCAGTGAGTCGGCCAATCAGCCCCAGCATTTT.

The chain recombines TRBV27 with TRBJ2-1; TRBD1 might be the D (6 bases). The V end lost 2 bases, the J end lost 0 bases, and 11 bases lay between the germline ends. There are 16 residues in the CDR3. The germline V gene encodes CDR1 MNHEY and CDR2 SMNVEV (reference sequence). The CDR3: CASSLVGASSYNEQFF. The CDR3 coding sequence is TGTGCCAGCAGTTTAGTGGGGGCGAGCTCCTACAATGAGCAGTTCTTC.

J is TRBJ1-6 and V is TRBV28, with 11 bases matching TRBD1. Germline values: CDR1 MDHEN, CDR2 SYDVKM. The length of the CDR3 is 16 residues. Trimming removed 1 base from V and 7 bases from J; junction bases left unmatched: 3. The CDR3 coding sequence is TGTGCCAGCAGTTTATCTGGACAGGGGGCGAATTCACCCCTCCACTTT. This sequence encodes CASSLSGQGANSPLHF.

The gene calls are TRBV15 and TRBJ2-7; TRBD2 matches at 13 bases. V was pared by 2 bases and J by 6 bases, with 10 bases of the junction left unmatched. The CDR3 totals 17 residues. Per the germline V gene, CDR1 is LNHNV and CDR2 is YYDKDF (reference sequence). The CDR3 nucleotides read TGTGCCACCAGCAGACTACCTATGGGACTAGCGGGAACCGAGCAGTACTTC. Protein product: CATSRLPMGLAGTEQYF.

The chain employs TRBV30 and TRBJ2-2; D possibly corresponds to TRBD2 (5 bases). CDR1 and CDR2 (germline): GTSNPN, SVGIG (reference sequence). CDR3 length: 17 residues. The V end lost 1 base, the J end lost 4 bases, and 19 bases lay between the germline ends. CDR3 DNA: TGTGCCTGGAGTGCGCGACCCCCCCGTGGGAGCACCGGGGAGCTGTTTTTT. Translating gives CAWSARPPRGSTGELFF. Together with reference TRBV30 and TRBJ2-2, the CDR3 gives the full variable domain: SQTIHQWPATLVQPVGSPLSLECTVEGTSNPNLYWYRQAAGRGLQLLFYSVGIGQISSEVPQNLSASRPQDRQFILSSKKLLLSDSGFYLCAWSARPPRGSTGELFFGEGSRLTVL.

This clone was found once. The junction departs from the called germline gene at one end, perhaps through a read error. V and J are TRBV10-2 and TRBJ2-7; maybe TRBD2 (6 bases). The germline gives CDR1 WSHSY, CDR2 SAAADI. This CDR3 is built from 13 residues. Here the CDR3 reads CASSPGGRGTHSF. CDR3 DNA: TGCGCCAGCAGCCCTGGCGGGCGCGGGACGCACTCCTTC.

This chain joins TRBV7-8 and TRBJ2-3; possible D gene TRBD1, 6 bases. There are 18 residues in the CDR3. V was clipped by 2 bases and J by 1 base, with 19 bases between them. Germline assignment: CDR1 SGHVS and CDR2 FQNEAQ. The CDR3 DNA reads as TGTGCCAGCAGCTTACCAGACTACAGGGAGTGGGGCACAGATACGCAGTATTTT. Amino acids: CASSLPDYREWGTDTQYF.

The chain's CDR3 is CASSRPRTGGGETQYF. In DNA, the CDR3 is TGTGCCAGCAGCCGCCCCCGGACAGGGGGGGGTGAGACCCAGTACTTC. This chain joins TRBV3-1 (or the pseudogene TRBV3-2) and TRBJ2-5; 10 nucleotides agree with TRBD1. This CDR3 contains 16 residues. Germline CDR1 is LGHDT and CDR2 is YNNKEL (reference sequence). V shed 4 bases, J shed 5 bases, and the junction held 10 bases outside the gene matches.

This clone appeared once. The V call is TRBV7-3, the J call TRBJ2-6; TRBD1 matches at 8 bases. The J segment lost 0 bases and the V segment lost 3 bases, leaving 4 bases of the junction unmatched. CDR3 length: 17 amino acids. CDR1 and CDR2 (germline): SGHTA, FQGTGA. CDR3: CASSFTGGSSGANVLTF. The CDR3 region has the DNA TGTGCCAGCAGCTTTACAGGGGGGAGCTCTGGGGCCAACGTCCTGACTTTC.

The gene calls are TRBV27 and TRBJ1-1; maybe TRBD1 (6 bases). Germline CDR1 reads MNHEY; CDR2 reads SMNVEV (reference sequence). V was cut by 8 bases and J by 0 bases, with 13 bases left in between. The CDR3 totals 14 residues. In nucleotides, the CDR3 is TGTGCCAGCCTCAAACCAGGGGTGAACACTGAAGCTTTCTTT. This translates into CASLKPGVNTEAFF.

The chain couples TRBV6-2 or TRBV6-3 to TRBJ1-1, with 10 nucleotides matching TRBD1. Germline CDR1 and CDR2: MNHEY and SVGEGT. V lost 6 bases, J lost 0 bases, and 10 bases stayed unmatched. The CDR3 spans 17 residues. This chain's CDR3 is CASSFGTGEVLNTEAFF. The DNA for the CDR3 is TGTGCCAGCAGCTTCGGGACAGGGGAAGTGCTGAACACTGAAGCTTTCTTT.

The rearrangement uses TRBV7-9 and TRBJ2-7; TRBD1 might be the D (5 bases). The length of the CDR3 is 13 residues. The germline gives CDR1 SEHNR, CDR2 FQNEAQ (reference sequence). Trimming removed 1 base at V and 2 bases at J, with 6 bases between. CDR3 bases: TGTGCCAGCAGCTTAGACAGGACCTACGAGCAGTACTTC. As protein: CASSLDRTYEQYF.

This sequence joins TRBV5-8 and TRBJ1-1; TRBD1 aligns across 7 bases. Germline V lookup: CDR1 SGHTS, CDR2 YDEGEE. Trimming at V came to 0 bases and at J to 4 bases, leaving 9 bases not matched to a gene. This CDR3 is 16 amino acids long. CDR3 residues: CASSLEIGTGATEAFF. In DNA form, the CDR3 reads TGTGCCAGCAGCTTGGAAATTGGAACAGGGGCCACTGAAGCTTTCTTT.

This clone was seen just once. The chain couples TRBV5-1 to TRBJ2-3; D is possibly TRBD1 (6 bases). V was cut by 6 bases and J by 8 bases, with 28 bases left in between. The CDR3 sequence is 17 residues long. CDR1 and CDR2 (germline): SGHRS, YFSETQ. CDR3 DNA sequence: TGCGCCAGCAACTTAACATTTAAAACAGGGCCCCAGGGTACGCAGTATTTT. It codes for CASNLTFKTGPQGTQYF.

Only one count was recorded for this clone. The junction does not match germline at one end; this may be a read error. V and J are TRBV7-7 and TRBJ2-1; 10 bases agree with TRBD2. This CDR3 has 15 amino acids. Germline V lookup: CDR1 SSHAT, CDR2 FNYEAQ (reference sequence). As DNA, the CDR3 is TGTGCTAGCAGCTTAACTAGCGGGAACTACAATGAGCAGTTCTTC. It encodes CASSLTSGNYNEQFF. The full variable domain, with the rest looked up from reference TRBV7-7 and TRBJ2-1, is GAGVSQSPRYKVTKRGQDVTLRCDPISSHATLYWYQQALGQGPEFLTYFNYEAQPDKSGLPSDRFSAERPEGSISTLTIQRTEQRDSAMYRCASSLTSGNYNEQFFGPGTRLTVL.

This sequence joins TRBV12-5 and TRBJ2-1; possible D gene TRBD1, 6 bases. Germline V CDR1 and CDR2: LGHNT, FRNRAP. The CDR3 has 16 residues. V dropped 6 bases and J dropped 1 base, with 16 bases sitting between them. The CDR3 sequence: CASGSASGDSYNEQFF. CDR3 coding DNA: TGTGCTAGTGGCTCCGCCTCAGGGGATTCCTACAATGAGCAGTTCTTC.

The V and J genes are TRBV6-5 and TRBJ1-1; 9 bases are shared with TRBD1. Germline V gives CDR1 MNHEY, CDR2 SVGAGI. CDR3 length equals 14 residues. Trimming at V came to 6 bases and at J to 3 bases, leaving 5 bases not matched to a gene. CDR3 bases: TGTGCCAGCAGGCGCCGGGACAGGGACACTGAAGCTTTCTTT. Translated, it gives CASRRRDRDTEAFF.

V gene TRBV6-4 combines with J gene TRBJ1-2; D perhaps matches TRBD1 (6 bases). This CDR3 is built from 15 residues. V was cut by 8 bases and J by 3 bases, with 19 bases left in between. The germline V gene encodes CDR1 MRHNA and CDR2 SNTAGT. CDR3 amino acids: CASGTVVQGDYGYTF. The CDR3 DNA reads as TGTGCCAGCGGGACCGTAGTACAGGGTGACTATGGCTACACCTTC.

CDR3: CAWSVAGGPGKTQYF. The CDR3 coding sequence is TGTGCCTGGAGTGTAGCGGGAGGGCCGGGGAAGACCCAGTACTTC. This sequence joins TRBV30 and TRBJ2-5; TRBD2 matches 10 bases. The junction had 7 bases not matched to a gene; V was cut back by 0 bases and J by 6 bases. The CDR3 consists of 15 residues. The V gene's germline CDR1 is GTSNPN and CDR2 SVGIG (reference sequence).

A single count supports this clone. In nucleotides, the CDR3 is TGTGCCAGCAGTGAACGGAGCTCCTATAATTCACCCCTCCACTTT. Translating it yields CASSERSSYNSPLHF. The chain links TRBV6-1 to TRBJ1-6; D call uncertain. The germline V gene has CDR1 MNHNS and CDR2 SASEGT. V dropped 2 bases and J dropped 0 bases, with 5 bases sitting between them. The CDR3 length is 15 residues.

This clone was counted once. The chain joins TRBV7-9 to TRBJ2-2; no reliable D call. This CDR3 spans 11 amino acids. Germline V gene sequence: CDR1 SEHNR, CDR2 FQNEAQ (reference sequence). Trimming stripped 7 bases from V and 7 bases from J, with 7 bases between. DNA of the CDR3: TGTGCCAGCAACTTCTTCGGGGAGCTGTTTTTT. This translates into CASNFFGELFF.

The rearrangement joins TRBV5-1 to TRBJ2-7, with D unresolved. Germline CDR1 SGHRS, CDR2 YFSETQ. This CDR3 is built from 14 residues. V lost 4 bases to trimming and J lost 3 bases, with 14 bases between them. The CDR3 loop reads CASSPPDGVYEQYF. CDR3 bases: TGCGCCAGCAGCCCCCCTGATGGAGTCTACGAGCAGTACTTC.